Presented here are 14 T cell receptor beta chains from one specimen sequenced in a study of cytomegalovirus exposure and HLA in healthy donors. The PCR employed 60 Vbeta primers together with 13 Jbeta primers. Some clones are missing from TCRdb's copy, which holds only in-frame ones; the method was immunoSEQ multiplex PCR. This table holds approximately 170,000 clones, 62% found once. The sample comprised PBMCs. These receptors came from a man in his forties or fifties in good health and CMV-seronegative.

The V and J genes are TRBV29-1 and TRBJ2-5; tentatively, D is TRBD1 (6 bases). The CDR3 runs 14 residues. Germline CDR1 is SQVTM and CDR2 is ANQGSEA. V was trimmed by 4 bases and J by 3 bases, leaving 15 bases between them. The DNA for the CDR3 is TGCAGCGTTGTAAGGGGGTTGAACAAAGAGACCCAGTACTTC. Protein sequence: CSVVRGLNKETQYF.

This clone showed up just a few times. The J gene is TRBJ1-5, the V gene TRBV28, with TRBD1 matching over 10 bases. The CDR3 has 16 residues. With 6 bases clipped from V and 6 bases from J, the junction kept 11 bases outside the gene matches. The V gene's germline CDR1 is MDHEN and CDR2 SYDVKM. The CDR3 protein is CASRPPGQGSSQPQHF. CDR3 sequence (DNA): TGTGCCAGCAGACCTCCGGGACAGGGGTCAAGTCAGCCCCAGCATTTT.

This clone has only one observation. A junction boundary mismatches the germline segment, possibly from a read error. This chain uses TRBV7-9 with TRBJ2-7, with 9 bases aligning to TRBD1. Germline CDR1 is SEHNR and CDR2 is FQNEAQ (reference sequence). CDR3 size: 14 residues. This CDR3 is CSSSQGQGTYEQYF. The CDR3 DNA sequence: TGTTCCAGCAGCCAAGGACAGGGGACCTACGAGCAGTACTTC.

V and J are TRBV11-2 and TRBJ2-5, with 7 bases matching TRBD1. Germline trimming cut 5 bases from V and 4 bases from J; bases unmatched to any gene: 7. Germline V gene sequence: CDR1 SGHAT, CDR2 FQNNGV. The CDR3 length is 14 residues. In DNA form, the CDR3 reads TGTGCCAGCAGCAAGCGACAGGGAGTAGAGACCCAGTACTTC. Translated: CASSKRQGVETQYF.

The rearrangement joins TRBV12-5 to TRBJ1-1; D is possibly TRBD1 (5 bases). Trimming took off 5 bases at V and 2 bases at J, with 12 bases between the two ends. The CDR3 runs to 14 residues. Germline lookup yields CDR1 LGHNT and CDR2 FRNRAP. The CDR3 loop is CASGGALPNTEAFF. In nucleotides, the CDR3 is TGTGCTAGTGGTGGGGCCCTCCCAAACACTGAAGCTTTCTTT.

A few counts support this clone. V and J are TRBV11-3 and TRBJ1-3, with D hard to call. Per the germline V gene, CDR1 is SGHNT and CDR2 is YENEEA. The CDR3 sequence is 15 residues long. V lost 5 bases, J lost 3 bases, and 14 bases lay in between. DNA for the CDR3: TGTGCCAGCAGCCCCCCCGGAGGGATTGGAAACACCATATATTTT. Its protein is CASSPPGGIGNTIYF.

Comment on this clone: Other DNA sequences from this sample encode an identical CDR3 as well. CDR3 coding DNA: TGCGCCAGCAGCCCGGGAACTAGGACAGATACGCAGTATTTT. Protein product: CASSPGTRTDTQYF. The genes are TRBV5-1 and TRBJ2-3; maybe TRBD2 (5 bases). The CDR3 is 14 amino acids. Germline V gene data show CDR1 as SGHRS and CDR2 as YFSETQ. V dropped 4 bases and J dropped 3 bases, with 12 bases sitting between them.

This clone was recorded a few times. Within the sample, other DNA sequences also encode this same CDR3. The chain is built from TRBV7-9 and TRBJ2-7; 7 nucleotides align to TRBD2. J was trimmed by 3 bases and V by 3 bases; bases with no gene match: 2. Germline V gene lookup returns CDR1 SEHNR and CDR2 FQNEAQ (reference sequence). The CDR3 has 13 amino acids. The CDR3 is CASSLAGDYEQYF. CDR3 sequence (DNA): TGTGCCAGCAGCTTGGCGGGGGACTACGAGCAGTACTTC.

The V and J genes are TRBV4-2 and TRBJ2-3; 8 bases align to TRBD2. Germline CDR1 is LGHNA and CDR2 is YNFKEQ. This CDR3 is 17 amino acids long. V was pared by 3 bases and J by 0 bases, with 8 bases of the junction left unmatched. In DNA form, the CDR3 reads TGTGCCAGCAGCCAGCCCACACTAGCGGCTAGCACAGATACGCAGTATTTT. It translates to CASSQPTLAASTDTQYF.

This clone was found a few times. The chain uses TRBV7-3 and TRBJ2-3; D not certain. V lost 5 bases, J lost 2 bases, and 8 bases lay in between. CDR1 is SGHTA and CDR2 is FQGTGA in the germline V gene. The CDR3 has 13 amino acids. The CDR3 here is CASSPKNTDTQYF. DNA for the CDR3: TGTGCCAGCAGCCCCAAAAACACAGATACGCAGTATTTT.

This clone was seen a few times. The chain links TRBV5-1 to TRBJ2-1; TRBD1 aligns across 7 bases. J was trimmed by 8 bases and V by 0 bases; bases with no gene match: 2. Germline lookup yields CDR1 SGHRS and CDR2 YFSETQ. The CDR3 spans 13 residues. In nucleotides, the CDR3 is TGCGCCAGCAGCTTGGGGGACAGTGATGAGCAGTTCTTC. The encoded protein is CASSLGDSDEQFF.

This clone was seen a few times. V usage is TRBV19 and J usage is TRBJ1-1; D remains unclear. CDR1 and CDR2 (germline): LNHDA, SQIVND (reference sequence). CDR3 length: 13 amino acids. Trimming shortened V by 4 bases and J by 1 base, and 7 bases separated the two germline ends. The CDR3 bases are TGTGCCAGTAGTACTAGCTCGAACACTGAAGCTTTCTTT. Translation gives CASSTSSNTEAFF.

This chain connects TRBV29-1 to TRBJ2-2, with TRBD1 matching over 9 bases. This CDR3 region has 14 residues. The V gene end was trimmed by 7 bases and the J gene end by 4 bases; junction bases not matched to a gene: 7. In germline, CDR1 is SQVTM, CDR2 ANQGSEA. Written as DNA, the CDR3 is TGCAGCGCCCAAAGGGACAGGGCCACCGGGGAGCTGTTTTTT. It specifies CSAQRDRATGELFF.

The CDR3: CASSLAGSGSLETQYF. The CDR3 DNA reads as TGCGCCAGCAGCTTGGCCGGTAGCGGGAGTTTAGAGACCCAGTACTTC. The genes are TRBV5-1 and TRBJ2-5; TRBD2 matches at 9 bases. CDR3 length: 16 amino acids. CDR1 is SGHRS, CDR2 YFSETQ, per germline. The junction had 7 bases not matched to a gene; V was cut back by 0 bases and J by 4 bases.